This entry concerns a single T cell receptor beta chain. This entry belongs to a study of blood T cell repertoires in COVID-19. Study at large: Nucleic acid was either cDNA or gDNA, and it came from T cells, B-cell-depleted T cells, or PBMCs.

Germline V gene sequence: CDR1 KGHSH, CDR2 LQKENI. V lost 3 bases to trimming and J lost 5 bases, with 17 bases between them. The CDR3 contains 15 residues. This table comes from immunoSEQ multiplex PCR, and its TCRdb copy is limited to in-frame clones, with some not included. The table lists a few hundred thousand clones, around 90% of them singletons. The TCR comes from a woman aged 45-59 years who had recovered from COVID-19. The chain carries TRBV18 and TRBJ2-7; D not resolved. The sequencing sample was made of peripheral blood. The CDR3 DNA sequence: TGTGCCAGCTCACCCCGAGGCTTAGGTCGCCACGAGCAGTACTTC. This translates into CASSPRGLGRHEQYF.